Following are 5 T cell receptor beta chains from one sample sequenced in a study of blood T cell repertoires in COVID-19. The protocol was immunoSEQ multiplex PCR, while the TCRdb copy is restricted to in-frame clones and leaves out a portion. The sample lists 450,000 to 600,000 clones; 75% to 90% were seen once. Sequenced: PBMCs or T cells enriched from blood (not recorded which). These receptors originate from a woman aged 18-35 years who had recovered from COVID-19.

The chain carries TRBV2 and TRBJ1-1, with D possibly matching TRBD1 (6 bases). The CDR3 has 15 residues. V lost 7 bases and J 4 bases, leaving 19 bases between the germline ends. Germline V gene lookup returns CDR1 SNHLY and CDR2 FYNNEI. DNA of the CDR3: TGTGCCAGCATATTGGCCGGGGGGCTTAGCACTGAAGCTTTCTTT. This translates into CASILAGGLSTEAFF.

V and J are TRBV6-5 and TRBJ1-6; 7 bases align to TRBD1. Germline loops: CDR1 MNHEY, CDR2 SVGAGI. This CDR3 has 14 amino acids. V lost 6 bases, J lost 8 bases, and 7 bases stayed unmatched. CDR3 residues: CASSTTGIDSPLHF. The CDR3 bases are TGTGCCAGCAGCACGACAGGGATCGATTCACCCCTCCACTTT.

This clone was seen more than once but under ten times. The CDR3: CASSLDGLGGELFF. For the CDR3, the DNA is TGTGCCAGCAGCTTAGACGGGTTGGGCGGGGAGCTGTTTTTT. The chain has TRBV11-2 and TRBJ2-2; D remains unclear. CDR3 size: 14 residues. Germline CDR1 and CDR2: SGHAT and FQNNGV. V was shortened by 0 bases and J by 7 bases, with 9 bases between the two germline ends.

J is TRBJ2-5 and V is TRBV29-1, with TRBD1 matching 10 bases. This CDR3 contains 12 residues. Germline trimming cut 7 bases from V and 4 bases from J; bases unmatched to any gene: 3. Per germline, CDR1 SQVTM and CDR2 ANQGSEA. CDR3 in DNA: TGCAGCGCTCGACAGGGGGCAGAGACCCAGTACTTC. It specifies CSARQGAETQYF.

The chain employs TRBV5-6 and TRBJ2-2; 8 nucleotides agree with TRBD1. The CDR3 is made up of 16 amino acids. Trimming removed 3 bases from V and 0 bases from J; junction bases left unmatched: 4. Looked up from germline, CDR1 is SGHDT and CDR2 is YYEEEE. CDR3 DNA sequence: TGTGCCAGCAGCTCAACGGGACAGGCGAACACCGGGGAGCTGTTTTTT. Translation: CASSSTGQANTGELFF.